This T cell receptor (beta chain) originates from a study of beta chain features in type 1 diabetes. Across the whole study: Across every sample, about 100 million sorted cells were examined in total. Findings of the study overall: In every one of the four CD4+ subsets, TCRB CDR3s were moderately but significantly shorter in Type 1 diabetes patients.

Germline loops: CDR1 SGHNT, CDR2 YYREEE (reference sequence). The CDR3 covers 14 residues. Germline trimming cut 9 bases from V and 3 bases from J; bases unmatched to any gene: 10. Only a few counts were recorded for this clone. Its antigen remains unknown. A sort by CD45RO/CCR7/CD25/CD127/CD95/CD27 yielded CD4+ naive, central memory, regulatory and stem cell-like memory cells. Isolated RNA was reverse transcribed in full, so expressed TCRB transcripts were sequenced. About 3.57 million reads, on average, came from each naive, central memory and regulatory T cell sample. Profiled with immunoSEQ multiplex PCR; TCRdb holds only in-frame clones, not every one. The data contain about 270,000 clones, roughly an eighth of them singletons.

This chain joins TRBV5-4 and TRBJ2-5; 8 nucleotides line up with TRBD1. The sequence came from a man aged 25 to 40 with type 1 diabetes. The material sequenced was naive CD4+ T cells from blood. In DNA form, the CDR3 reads TGTGCCACGCAAAGGACAGGGATTGAAGAGACCCAGTACTTC. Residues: CATQRTGIEETQYF.